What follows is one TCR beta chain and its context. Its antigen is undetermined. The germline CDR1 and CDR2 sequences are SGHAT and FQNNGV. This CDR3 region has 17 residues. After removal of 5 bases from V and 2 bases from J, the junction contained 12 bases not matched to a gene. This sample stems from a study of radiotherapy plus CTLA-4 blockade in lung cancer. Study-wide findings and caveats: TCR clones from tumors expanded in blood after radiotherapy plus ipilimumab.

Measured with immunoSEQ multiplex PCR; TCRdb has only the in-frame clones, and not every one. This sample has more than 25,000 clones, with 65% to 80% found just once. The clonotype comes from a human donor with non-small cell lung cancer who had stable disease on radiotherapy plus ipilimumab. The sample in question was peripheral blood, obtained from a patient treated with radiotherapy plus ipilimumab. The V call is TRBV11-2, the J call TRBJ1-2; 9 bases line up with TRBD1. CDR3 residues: CASSPRTGALQNYGYTF. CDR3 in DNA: TGTGCCAGCAGCCCAAGGACAGGGGCCCTTCAGAACTATGGCTACACCTTC.